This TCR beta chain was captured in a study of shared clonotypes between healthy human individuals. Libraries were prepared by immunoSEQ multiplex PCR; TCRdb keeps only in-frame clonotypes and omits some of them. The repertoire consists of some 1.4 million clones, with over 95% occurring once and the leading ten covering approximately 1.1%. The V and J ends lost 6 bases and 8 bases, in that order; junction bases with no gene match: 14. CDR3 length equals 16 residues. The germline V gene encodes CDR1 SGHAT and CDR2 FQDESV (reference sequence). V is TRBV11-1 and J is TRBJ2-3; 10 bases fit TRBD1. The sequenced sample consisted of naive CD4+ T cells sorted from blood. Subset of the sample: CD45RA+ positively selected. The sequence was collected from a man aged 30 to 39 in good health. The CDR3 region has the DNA TGTGCCAGCAGTCACCTAACGGGACAGGGGTTAGGTACGCAGTATTTT. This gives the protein CASSHLTGQGLGTQYF.